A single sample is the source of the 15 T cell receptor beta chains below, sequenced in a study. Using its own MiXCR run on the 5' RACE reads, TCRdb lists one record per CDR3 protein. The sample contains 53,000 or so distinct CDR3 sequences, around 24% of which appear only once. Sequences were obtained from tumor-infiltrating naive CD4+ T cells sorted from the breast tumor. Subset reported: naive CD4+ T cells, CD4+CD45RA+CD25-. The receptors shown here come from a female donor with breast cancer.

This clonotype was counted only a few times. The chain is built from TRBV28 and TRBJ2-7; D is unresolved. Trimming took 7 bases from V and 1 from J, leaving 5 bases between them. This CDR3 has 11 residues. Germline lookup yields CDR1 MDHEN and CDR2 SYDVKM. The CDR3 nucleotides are TGTGCCAGCATCGGGTCCTACGAGCAGTACTTC. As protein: CASIGSYEQYF.

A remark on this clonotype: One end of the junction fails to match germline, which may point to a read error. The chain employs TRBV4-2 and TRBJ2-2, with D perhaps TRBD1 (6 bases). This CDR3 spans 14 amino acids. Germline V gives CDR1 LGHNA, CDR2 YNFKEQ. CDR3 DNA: TGTGCCAGCAGTCTCGCAGGGGACACCGGGGAGCCGTTTTTT. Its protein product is CASSLAGDTGEPFF.

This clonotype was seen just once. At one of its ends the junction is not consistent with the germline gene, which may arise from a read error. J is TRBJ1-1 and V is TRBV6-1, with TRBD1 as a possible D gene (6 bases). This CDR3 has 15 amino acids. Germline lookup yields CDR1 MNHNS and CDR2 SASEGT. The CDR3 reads CASMSGGAPNTEAFF. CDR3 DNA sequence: TGTGCCAGCATGTCTGGGGGGGCGCCTAACACCGAAGCTTTCTTT.

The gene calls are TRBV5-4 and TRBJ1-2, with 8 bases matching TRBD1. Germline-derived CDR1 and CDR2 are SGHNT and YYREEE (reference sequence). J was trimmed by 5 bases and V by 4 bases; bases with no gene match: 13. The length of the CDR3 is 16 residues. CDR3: CASSPTQTGDGYGYTF. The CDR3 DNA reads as TGTGCCAGCAGCCCTACACAGACAGGGGATGGGTATGGCTACACCTTC.

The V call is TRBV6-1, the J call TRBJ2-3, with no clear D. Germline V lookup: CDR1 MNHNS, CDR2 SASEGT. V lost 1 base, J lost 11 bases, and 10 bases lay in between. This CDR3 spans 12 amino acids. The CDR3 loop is CASSEEWGRQYF. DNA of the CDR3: TGTGCCAGCAGTGAAGAGTGGGGTCGGCAGTATTTT.

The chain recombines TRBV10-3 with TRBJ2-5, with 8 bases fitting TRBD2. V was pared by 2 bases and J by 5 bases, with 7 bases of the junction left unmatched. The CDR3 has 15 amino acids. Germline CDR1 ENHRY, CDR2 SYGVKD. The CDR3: CAISETGGPHETQYF. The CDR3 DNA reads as TGTGCCATCAGTGAGACGGGGGGGCCCCACGAGACCCAGTACTTC.

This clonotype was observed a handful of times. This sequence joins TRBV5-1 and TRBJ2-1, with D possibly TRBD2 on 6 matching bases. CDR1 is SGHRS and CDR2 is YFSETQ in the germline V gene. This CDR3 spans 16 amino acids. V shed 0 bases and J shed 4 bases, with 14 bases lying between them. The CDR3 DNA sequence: TGCGCCAGCAGCTTGGTTGTGGGGGGTGGGTACAATGAGCAGTTCTTC. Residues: CASSLVVGGGYNEQFF.

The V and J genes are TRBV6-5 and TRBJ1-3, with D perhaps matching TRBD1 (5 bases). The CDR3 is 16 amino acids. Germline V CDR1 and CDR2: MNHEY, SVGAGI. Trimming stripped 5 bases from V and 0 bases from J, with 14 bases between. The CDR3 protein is CASSTHRKISGNTIYF. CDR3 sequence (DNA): TGTGCCAGCAGTACACACAGGAAAATCTCTGGAAACACCATATATTTT.

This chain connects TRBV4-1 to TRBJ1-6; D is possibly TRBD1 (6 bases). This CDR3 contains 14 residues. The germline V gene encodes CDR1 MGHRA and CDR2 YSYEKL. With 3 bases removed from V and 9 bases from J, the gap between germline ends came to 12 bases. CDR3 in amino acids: CASSHRGLGSPLHF. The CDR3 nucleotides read TGCGCCAGCAGCCACAGGGGCCTGGGTTCACCCCTCCACTTT.

The CDR3 DNA is TGCAGCCTTCGGGCTAGCGGGAGAACAGATACGCAGTATTTT. Protein sequence: CSLRASGRTDTQYF. The V call is TRBV20-1, the J call TRBJ2-3; 10 nucleotides agree with TRBD2. The germline gives CDR1 DFQATT, CDR2 SNEGSKA (reference sequence). The CDR3 extends over 14 amino acids.

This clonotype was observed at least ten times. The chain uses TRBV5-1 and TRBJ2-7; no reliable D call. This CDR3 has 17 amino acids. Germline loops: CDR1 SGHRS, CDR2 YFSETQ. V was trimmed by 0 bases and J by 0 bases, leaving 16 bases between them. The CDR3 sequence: CASSLVVRISSSYEQYF. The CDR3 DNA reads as TGCGCCAGCAGCTTGGTCGTCCGAATTTCGAGCTCCTACGAGCAGTACTTC.

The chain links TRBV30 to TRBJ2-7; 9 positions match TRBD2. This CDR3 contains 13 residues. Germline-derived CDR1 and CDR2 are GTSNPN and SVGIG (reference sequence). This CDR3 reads CVSTGTSMYEQYF. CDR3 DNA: TGTGTCTCCACCGGGACTAGCATGTACGAGCAGTACTTC.

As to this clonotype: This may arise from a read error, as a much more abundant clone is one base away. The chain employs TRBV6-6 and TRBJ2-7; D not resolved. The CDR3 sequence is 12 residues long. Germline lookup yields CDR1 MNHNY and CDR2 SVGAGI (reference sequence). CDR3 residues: CASELDGREQDF. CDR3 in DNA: TGTGCCAGCGAACTCGACGGTCGAGAGCAGGACTTC.

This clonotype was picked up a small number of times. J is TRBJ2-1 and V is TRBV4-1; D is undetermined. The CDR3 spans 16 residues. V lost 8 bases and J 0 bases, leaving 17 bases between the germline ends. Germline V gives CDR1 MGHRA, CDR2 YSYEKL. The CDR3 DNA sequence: TGCGCCAGCCGCTCCAGGTTGTGGAGCTCCTACAATGAGCAGTTCTTC. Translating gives CASRSRLWSSYNEQFF.

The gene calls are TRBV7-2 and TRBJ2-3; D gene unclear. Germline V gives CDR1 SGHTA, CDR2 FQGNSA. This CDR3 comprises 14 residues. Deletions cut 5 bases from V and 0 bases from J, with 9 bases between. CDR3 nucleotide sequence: TGTGCCAGCAGCACTACTACCAGCACAGATACGCAGTATTTT. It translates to CASSTTTSTDTQYF.